These 13 T cell receptor beta chains were sequenced from one sample in a study of spatial heterogeneity in lung cancer. Study-level findings and limits: Higher tumor mutation counts went along with higher counts of expanded intratumoral alpha and beta TCRs.

Time point here: sample taken at primary tumor resection. These receptors have no known antigen. TCRdb analysed the 5' RACE reads with MiXCR anew, one entry per CDR3 protein. The sample carries some 5,100 distinct CDR3 sequences, approximately 27% recorded once. Sequencing was performed on lung tumor tissue, taken at surgery. These receptors were taken from a male donor with early-stage non-small cell lung cancer.

This clonotype appeared a few times. This chain links TRBV6-1 with TRBJ2-3, with TRBD2 identical over 11 bases. The CDR3 runs 16 residues. The germline gives CDR1 MNHNS, CDR2 SASEGT. The trim removed 4 bases at V and 2 bases at J, leaving 5 bases unmatched. The CDR3 is CASSASGRPPTDTQYF. CDR3 nucleotides: TGTGCCAGCAGTGCTAGCGGGAGGCCCCCCACAGATACGCAGTATTTT.

This clonotype is termed medium-sized. This sequence joins TRBV4-1 and TRBJ1-1; no reliable D call. The CDR3 has 13 residues. V was trimmed by 4 bases and J by 4 bases, leaving 10 bases between them. Per the germline V gene, CDR1 is MGHRA and CDR2 is YSYEKL. CDR3 sequence: CASSRATSTEAFF. CDR3 nucleotides: TGCGCCAGCAGCCGGGCCACGAGCACTGAAGCTTTCTTT.

Here the CDR3 DNA reads TGTGCCAGCAGTTCGGTCACTCTTCTGGAGCAGTACTTC. Translated: CASSSVTLLEQYF. The chain recombines TRBV12-3 or TRBV12-4 with TRBJ2-7, with no clear D. With 4 bases removed from V and 7 bases from J, the gap between germline ends came to 14 bases. The CDR3 sequence is 13 residues long.

The sample holds a few counts of this clonotype. CDR3 sequence reads: CASSRGTENQPQHF. The CDR3 bases are TGTGCCAGCTCGCGCGGGACGGAGAATCAGCCCCAGCATTTT. This sequence joins TRBV18 and TRBJ1-5, with D perhaps matching TRBD1 (5 bases). This CDR3 spans 14 amino acids. Between the trimmed V and J ends, which lost 6 bases and 4 bases, there was a span of 13 bases. CDR1 KGHSH and CDR2 LQKENI come from the germline V gene.

This clonotype has only one observation. The chain joins TRBV18 to TRBJ2-1; TRBD2 agrees at 10 bases. CDR3 length: 20 amino acids. V lost 0 bases to trimming and J lost 0 bases; unmatched junction nucleotides: 11. The germline V gene encodes CDR1 KGHSH and CDR2 LQKENI. The CDR3 is CASSPPPRTSGGGSYNEQFF. In DNA form, the CDR3 reads TGTGCCAGCTCACCACCGCCCCGGACTAGCGGTGGGGGCTCCTACAATGAGCAGTTCTTC.

This clonotype was seen repeatedly, ten times or more. CDR3 nucleotides: TGTGCCAGCAGCCGCGAGGGGTGGGGAGACCATGGCTACACCTTC. It encodes CASSREGWGDHGYTF. The chain carries TRBV28 and TRBJ1-2; a weak D match, TRBD1 (5 bases). This CDR3 region has 15 residues. V was shortened by 6 bases and J by 6 bases, with 20 bases between the two germline ends. Germline assignment: CDR1 MDHEN and CDR2 SYDVKM.

By sample share, this clonotype is medium-sized. This chain's CDR3 is CANSGTSGKSSYNEQFF. The CDR3 DNA sequence: TGTGCCAACTCCGGGACTAGCGGAAAGAGCTCCTACAATGAGCAGTTCTTC. This chain joins TRBV10-3 and TRBJ2-1; TRBD2 aligns across 11 bases. Germline CDR1 reads ENHRY; CDR2 reads SYGVKD. The length of the CDR3 is 17 residues. Trimming removed 10 bases from V and 0 bases from J; junction bases left unmatched: 11.

In this sample, this clonotype is medium-sized. The chain is built from TRBV5-6 and TRBJ1-2; no clear D. CDR3 size: 12 residues. Germline-derived CDR1 and CDR2 are SGHDT and YYEEEE. V lost 2 bases and J 8 bases, leaving 10 bases between the germline ends. This CDR3 reads CASSFRPVGYTF. The CDR3 nucleotides read TGTGCCAGCAGCTTCAGGCCCGTCGGCTACACCTTC.

The chain combines TRBV21-1 with TRBJ2-7. TRBV21-1 is a known pseudogene. The CDR3 covers 14 residues. Here the CDR3 DNA reads TGTGCCAGCAGCAAAGGGGCGAGTCGCTACGAGCAGTACTTC. Translated, it gives CASSKGASRYEQYF.

This clonotype was seen many times. The chain uses TRBV20-1 and TRBJ2-3; D unresolved. Germline CDR1 DFQATT, CDR2 SNEGSKA (reference sequence). CDR3 length: 13 amino acids. V shed 6 bases and J shed 1 base, with 11 bases lying between them. CDR3 sequence: CSALRSGTDTQYF. The DNA for the CDR3 is TGCAGTGCCCTCCGGTCGGGCACAGATACGCAGTATTTT.

This clonotype rates as medium-sized. Its ends do not fully match the called genes, so a read error is possible. The chain couples TRBV10-3 to TRBJ2-7; unclear D gene. CDR1 and CDR2 (germline): ENHRY, SYGVKD. The CDR3 extends over 10 amino acids. CDR3 loop: CATGSDEQYF. In nucleotides, the CDR3 is TGTGCCACGGGCTCCGACGAGCAGTACTTC.

The chain carries TRBV2 and TRBJ2-6; D is possibly TRBD1 (6 bases). V lost 7 bases to trimming and J lost 0 bases, with 16 bases between them. CDR3 length: 17 amino acids. Germline CDR1 SNHLY, CDR2 FYNNEI. CDR3 in amino acids: CASTLRTVNSGANVLTF. The CDR3 nucleotides are TGTGCCAGCACCCTGCGGACAGTCAACTCTGGGGCCAACGTCCTGACTTTC. Full variable domain (rest looked up from reference TRBV2 and TRBJ2-6): EPEVTQTPSHQVTQMGQEVILRCVPISNHLYFYWYRQILGQKVEFLVSFYNNEISEKSEIFDDQFSVERPDGSNFTLKIRSTKLEDSAMYFCASTLRTVNSGANVLTFGAGSRLTVL.

The V gene is TRBV18, the J gene TRBJ2-7; TRBD1 aligns across 7 bases. This CDR3 has 14 residues. Germline V gene lookup returns CDR1 KGHSH and CDR2 LQKENI. V gave up 4 bases and J gave up 2 bases; unmatched junction bases: 5. This chain's CDR3 is CASSLSQGAYEQYF. CDR3 sequence (DNA): TGTGCCAGCTCACTATCCCAGGGGGCCTACGAGCAGTACTTC.